Included here is one T cell receptor beta chain sequence, with context. The antigen is undetermined. At one of its ends the junction is not consistent with the germline gene, which may arise from a read error. This sample is part of a study of cytomegalovirus exposure and HLA in healthy donors. Germline loops: CDR1 SGHNT, CDR2 YENEEA. The CDR3 is made up of 17 amino acids. General study results and limits: In a later analysis, a genetic analysis reported fewer productive-TCR N-insertions in an Asian-associated ancestry cluster than the cohort average. As a later analysis revealed, most CMV-associated TCR beta chains appeared HLA-restricted.

The PCR ran on 60 Vbeta and 13 Jbeta primers. Libraries were prepared by immunoSEQ multiplex PCR; TCRdb keeps only in-frame clonotypes and omits some of them. The sample contains roughly 180,000 clones, 77% of which appear only once. Sequenced sample: PBMCs. This receptor was identified in a woman aged 25-40 years in good health and CMV-seropositive. The chain carries TRBV11-3 and TRBJ2-5, with D possibly being TRBD2 (6 bases). The CDR3 coding sequence is TGTGCCAGCAGATTAGTGCCGGGAGATAGGGCCCAAGAGACCCAGTACTTC. Protein sequence: CASRLVPGDRAQETQYF.